The clone carrying this TCR beta chain was counted a few times. The antigen remains undetermined. The CDR3 contains 17 residues. V lost 1 base to trimming and J lost 2 bases; unmatched junction nucleotides: 7. CDR1 is ENHRY and CDR2 is SYGVKD in the germline V gene. The data were taken from a study of cytomegalovirus exposure and HLA in healthy donors. In the study overall: Earlier results showed roughly 120 million unique TCR beta sequences derived from some 190 million T cells. Drawn from HLA-typed donors, around 85 million unique TCRs were held in an early data release. Points from the study as a whole: Later analysis demonstrated an association between a missense DCLRE1C variant and TCR beta V- and J-gene trimming.

Donors consisted of healthy bone marrow donors. Primers for the PCR totalled 60 Vbeta and 13 Jbeta. TCRdb keeps only in-frame clones here, not all; method: immunoSEQ multiplex PCR. Counted here are around 67,000 clones, approximately 78% occurring once; the ten biggest clones make up 7.8%. The receptor was derived from a man aged 18 to 30 in good health and CMV-seropositive. The chain links TRBV10-3 to TRBJ2-3; TRBD2 matches 9 bases. Sequencing was performed on PBMCs. The CDR3 sequence: CAISEFQAGGHTDTQYF. The CDR3 nucleotides are TGTGCCATCAGTGAGTTCCAAGCGGGGGGCCACACAGATACGCAGTATTTT.